A selection of T cell receptor beta chains follows, all from one sample in a study of cytomegalovirus exposure and HLA in healthy donors. Using immunoSEQ multiplex PCR, the repertoire was profiled, and TCRdb retains in-frame clones only, with some absent. The table records approximately 220,000 clones, about 80% of them present only once. The specimen sequenced was PBMCs. The receptors come from a man aged 35 to 55 in good health and CMV-seropositive. CDR3s include the opening cysteine and the closing phenylalanine or tryptophan. D genes are given only for firm matches. Some rows mark clone size as missing; the rest say once, few, many or name a class of expanded clone.

size,V,D,J,DNA,CDR3
once,TRBV7-8,NA,TRBJ1-2,TGTGCCAGCAGCCCCGGACAGACCTATGGCTACACCTTC,CASSPGQTYGYTF
NA,TRBV5-6,TRBD1,TRBJ1-5,TGTGCCAGCAGCGCGACAGGGGACTATCAGCCCCAGCATTTT,CASSATGDYQPQHF
NA,TRBV28,TRBD2,TRBJ2-3,TGTGCCAGCCTAAGCGGGAGGGAGGTAGATACGCAGTATTTT,CASLSGREVDTQYF
NA,TRBV7-8,NA,TRBJ1-2,TGTGCCAGCAGCTTAGCGGGGGCTGGGGATGGCTACACCTTC,CASSLAGAGDGYTF
NA,TRBV27,NA,TRBJ1-5,TGTGCCAGCAGTTTGTCGGACAGCTTAGAGCCCCAGCATTTT,CASSLSDSLEPQHF
few,TRBV5-4,NA,TRBJ2-6,TGTGCCAGCAGCCCCAATCGGTTAAGCTCTGGGGCCAACGTCCTGACTTTC,CASSPNRLSSGANVLTF
few,TRBV5-1,NA,TRBJ1-1,TGCGCCAGCAGTGCGCGTAATGAAGCTTTCTTT,CASSARNEAFF
NA,TRBV6-5,NA,TRBJ2-5,TGTGCCAGCAGGCCTACGGGGATTAAGACCCAGTACTTC,CASRPTGIKTQYF
NA,TRBV5-1,TRBD2,TRBJ2-5,TGCGCCAGCAGCTTTACGGGAGGGGAGACCCAGTACTTC,CASSFTGGETQYF
NA,TRBV6-4,TRBD2,TRBJ2-6,TGTGCCAGCAGTGATCTAGCGGGGGGCTCTGGGGCCAACGTCCTGACTTTC,CASSDLAGGSGANVLTF
NA,TRBV10-3,NA,TRBJ2-5,TGTGCCATCAGTGAGTCGAATCCGGGGGTTGAGACCCAGTACTTC,CAISESNPGVETQYF
NA,TRBV4-1,NA,TRBJ2-3,TGCGCCAGCAGCCAAGTACGGGGGGATACGCAGTATTTT,CASSQVRGDTQYF
NA,TRBV7-9,TRBD2,TRBJ2-1,TGTGCCAGCAGCTCGACTAGCGCCACCCGCTCCTACAATGAGCAGTTCTTC,CASSSTSATRSYNEQFF
NA,TRBV7-9,NA,TRBJ1-1,TGTGCCAGCAGAGGACTCTTGAACACTGAAGCTTTCTTC,CASRGLLNTEAFF
few,TRBV18,NA,TRBJ1-1,TGTGCCAGCTCACCCGACAGCATGAACACTGAAGCTTTCTTT,CASSPDSMNTEAFF
NA,TRBV15,NA,TRBJ2-5,TGTGCCACCAGCAGAGATCAGCATCCCGGCGGGGAGACCCAGTACTTC,CATSRDQHPGGETQYF
NA,TRBV5-1,NA,TRBJ2-7,TGCGCCAGCAGCTTGGCCGCGGGACAGATCTACGAGCAGTACTTC,CASSLAAGQIYEQYF
NA,TRBV4-1,NA,TRBJ1-1,TGCGCCAGCAGCCCCCTCTTTGGACAAATGAACACTGAAGCTTTCTTT,CASSPLFGQMNTEAFF
NA,TRBV7-9,NA,TRBJ1-3,TGTGCCAGCAGCACCGAGGACAGCTCTGGAAACACCATATATTTT,CASSTEDSSGNTIYF
NA,TRBV6-1,TRBD1,TRBJ1-3,TGTGCCAGTTACGGGACAGGCTCTGGAAACACCGTATATTTT,CASYGTGSGNTVYF
NA,TRBV5-8,TRBD2,TRBJ2-2,TGTGCCAGCAGCCAGGGACTAGCGGGCCACACCGGGGAGCTGTTTTTT,CASSQGLAGHTGELFF
NA,TRBV7-8,NA,TRBJ2-5,TGTGCCAGCAGCTCTACCCTCTCGGAGACCCAGTACTTC,CASSSTLSETQYF
NA,TRBV19,NA,TRBJ1-5,TGTGCCAGTAGGGGTCCAGGCAGGAGCAATCAGCCCCAGCATTTT,CASRGPGRSNQPQHF
NA,TRBV18,NA,TRBJ2-7,TGTGCCAGCTCACCATCGGGCAGGGGATCCTACGAGCAGTACTTC,CASSPSGRGSYEQYF
NA,TRBV5-1,NA,TRBJ2-7,TGCGCCAGCAGCTTGGATCCCGGACTGGCCTACGAGCAGTACTTC,CASSLDPGLAYEQYF
NA,TRBV5-5,NA,TRBJ1-1,TGTGCCAGCAGCTTGACTGACACTGAAGCTTTCTTT,CASSLTDTEAFF
NA,TRBV11-2,NA,TRBJ2-7,TGTGCCAGCAGCTTAGCCTCCTCGGTGGCCTACGAGCAGTACTTC,CASSLASSVAYEQYF
once,TRBV19,NA,TRBJ1-5,TGTGCCAGTAGTACAGTTGACAGGTGGAATCAGCCCCAGCATTTT,CASSTVDRWNQPQHF
NA,TRBV6-1,NA,TRBJ1-1,TGTGCCAGCAGTGAAGGGCAGGGGCCGGGCACTGAAGCTTTCTTT,CASSEGQGPGTEAFF